This TCR beta chain comes out of a study of cytomegalovirus exposure and HLA in healthy donors. Vbeta (60) and Jbeta (13) primers were used in the PCR. TCRdb keeps only in-frame clones here, not all; method: immunoSEQ multiplex PCR. This table holds roughly 200,000 clones, around 77% found once. The CDR3 contains 13 residues. The germline V and J ends were trimmed by 3 bases and 7 bases, with 12 bases remaining between them. The germline CDR1 and CDR2 sequences are MRHNA and SNTAGT. The V gene is TRBV6-4, the J gene TRBJ2-5, with a possible D match to TRBD1 (6 bases). The sample consisted of PBMCs. The source of this sequence is a woman in her twenties or thirties in good health and CMV-seronegative. CDR3 sequence: CASSENRDGTQYF. CDR3 sequence (DNA): TGTGCCAGCAGTGAGAACAGGGATGGGACCCAGTACTTC.